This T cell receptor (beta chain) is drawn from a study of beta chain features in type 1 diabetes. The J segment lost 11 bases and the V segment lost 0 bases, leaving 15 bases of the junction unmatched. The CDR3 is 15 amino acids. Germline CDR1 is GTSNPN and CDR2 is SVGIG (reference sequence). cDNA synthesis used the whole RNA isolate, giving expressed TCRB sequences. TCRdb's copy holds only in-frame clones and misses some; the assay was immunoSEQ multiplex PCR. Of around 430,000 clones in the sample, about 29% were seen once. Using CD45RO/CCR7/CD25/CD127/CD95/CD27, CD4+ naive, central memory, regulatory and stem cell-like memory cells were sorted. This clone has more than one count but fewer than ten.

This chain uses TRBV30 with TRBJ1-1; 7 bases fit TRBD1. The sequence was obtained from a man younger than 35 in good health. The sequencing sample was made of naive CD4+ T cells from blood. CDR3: CAWSVRRARTGSAFF. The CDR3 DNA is TGTGCCTGGAGTGTACGTAGAGCGAGGACAGGTAGTGCTTTCTTT.